Given below is one TCR beta chain in context. Its antigen is as yet unknown. This entry is derived from a study of T cell responses to AZD1222 COVID-19 vaccine. Whole-study results and caveats: Repertoire sampling occurred only after the peak T cell response. Mostly white British, mostly female donors; authors suggested clonal diversity may be underestimated.

Sequencing was performed with immunoSEQ multiplex PCR; in TCRdb, only in-frame clones are kept and a portion is missing. The table lists 70,000 or so clones, 79% of them singletons. Unmatched junction bases numbered 5, after V lost 5 bases and J lost 2 bases. Per the germline V gene, CDR1 is SEHNR and CDR2 is FQNEAQ (reference sequence). The CDR3 extends over 15 amino acids. The chain uses TRBV7-9 and TRBJ2-1, with TRBD2 matching over 8 bases. Sequenced material: peripheral blood, taken on day 0 of MenACWY control vaccination. This receptor was taken from an adult in good health. The CDR3 sequence is CASSPIAGPYNEQFF. CDR3 coding DNA: TGTGCCAGCAGCCCGATAGCGGGGCCCTACAATGAGCAGTTCTTC.